This T cell receptor (beta chain) was identified in a study of CD8+ T cells in alopecia areata. Sequencing templates came from extracted RNA that was reverse transcribed into cDNA. Only in-frame clones appear in the TCRdb table, and some are missing; sequencing was by immunoSEQ multiplex PCR. The sample yields approximately 30,000 clones, around three fifths seen once. CDR1 and CDR2 from the germline V gene are MGHRA and YSYEKL. CDR3 length: 16 amino acids. J lost 2 bases, V lost 3 bases, and 8 bases had no gene match. Alopecia areata patients provided lesional scalp punch biopsies and peripheral blood.

This receptor was obtained from a human donor with alopecia areata. The V and J genes are TRBV4-1 and TRBJ2-3; 7 bases agree with TRBD2. Specimen: NKG2D-high CD8+ T cells sorted from blood. The CDR3 here is CASSHDTSAITDTQYF. The CDR3 DNA sequence: TGCGCCAGCAGCCACGATACTAGCGCGATCACAGATACGCAGTATTTT.